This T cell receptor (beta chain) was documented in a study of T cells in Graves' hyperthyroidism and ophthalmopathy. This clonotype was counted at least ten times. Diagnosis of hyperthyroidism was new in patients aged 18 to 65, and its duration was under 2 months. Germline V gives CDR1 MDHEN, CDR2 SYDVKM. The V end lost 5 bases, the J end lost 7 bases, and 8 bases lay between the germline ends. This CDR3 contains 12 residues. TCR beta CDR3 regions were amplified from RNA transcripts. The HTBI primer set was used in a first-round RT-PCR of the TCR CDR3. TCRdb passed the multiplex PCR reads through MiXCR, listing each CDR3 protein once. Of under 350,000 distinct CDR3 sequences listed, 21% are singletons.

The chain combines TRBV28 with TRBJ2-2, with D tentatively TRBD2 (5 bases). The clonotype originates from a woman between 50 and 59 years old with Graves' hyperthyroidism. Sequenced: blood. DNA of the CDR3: TGTGCCAGCAGTGAGGGAGTCGGGGAGCTGTTTTTT. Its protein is CASSEGVGELFF.